This T cell receptor (beta chain) came from a study of cytomegalovirus exposure and HLA in healthy donors. General observations from the study: A later analysis reportedly identified an Asian-associated ancestry cluster as carrying fewer N-insertions than the approximately 670-donor mean. Some V segments, including TRBV6-2 and TRBV6-3, were excluded as indistinguishable. The study assumed roughly uniform donor sequencing depth for presence/absence analyses.

Germline V gene sequence: CDR1 SGHTA, CDR2 FQGNSA. The CDR3 is made up of 15 amino acids. Amplification used 60 Vbeta primers and 13 Jbeta primers. Some clones are missing from TCRdb's copy, which holds only in-frame ones; the method was immunoSEQ multiplex PCR. Altogether over 100,000 clones are present, more than 65% being singletons, with the ten largest covering 4.2%. On this clone: Antigen specificity is unknown. A junction boundary mismatches the germline segment, possibly from a read error.

Sequencing used PBMCs. The V and J genes are TRBV7-2 and TRBJ2-6; possible D gene TRBD1, 6 bases. This receptor was taken from a male donor in good health and CMV-seropositive. The CDR3 region has the DNA TGTGCCAGCAGCGAAGGACAAGTGGGGGCCAACGGCCTGACTTTC. Translation gives CASSEGQVGANGLTF.